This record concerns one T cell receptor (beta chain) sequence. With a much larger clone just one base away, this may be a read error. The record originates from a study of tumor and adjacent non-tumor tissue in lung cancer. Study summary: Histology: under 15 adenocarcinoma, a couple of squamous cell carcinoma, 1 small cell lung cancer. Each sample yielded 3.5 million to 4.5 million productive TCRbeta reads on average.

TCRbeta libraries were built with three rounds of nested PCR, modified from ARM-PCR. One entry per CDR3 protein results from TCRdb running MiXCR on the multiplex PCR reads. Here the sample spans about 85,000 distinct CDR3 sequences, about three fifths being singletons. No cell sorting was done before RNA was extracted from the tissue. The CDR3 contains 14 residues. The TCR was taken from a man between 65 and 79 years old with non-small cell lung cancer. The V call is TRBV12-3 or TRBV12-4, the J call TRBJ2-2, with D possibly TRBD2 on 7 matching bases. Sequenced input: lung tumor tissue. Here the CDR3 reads CTSSTLGGGAKLFF. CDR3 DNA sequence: TGTACCAGCAGCACCCTTGGGGGGGGGGCGAAGCTGTTTTTT.